These T cell receptor beta chains were read from a single sample in a study of Ad26.COV2.S vaccination and SARS-CoV-2 variants. TCRdb keeps only in-frame clones here, not all; method: immunoSEQ multiplex PCR. This sample has around 420,000 clones; 88% occur once, and the top ten carry less than 4%. The sequencing used peripheral blood, collected in a trial of Ad26.COV2.S vaccine versus placebo. Receptor source: a person aged 18 to 65 who received the Ad26.COV2.S COVID-19 vaccine or a placebo. Each CDR3 is given with its conserved first and last residue. The D gene is left open where the match is weak. Clone size appears in some rows only: once, few, many, or a class for an expanded clone.

v_call: TRBV5-1
clone_size: .
d_call: .
j_call: TRBJ1-2
cdr3_nt: TGCGCCAGCAGCTCCGCCGAGAGCTTTAACTATGGCTACACCTTC
cdr3_aa: CASSSAESFNYGYTF

v_call: TRBV7-3
clone_size: .
d_call: .
j_call: TRBJ2-5
cdr3_nt: TGTGCCAGCAGCTTTTATCCGGGGGTGGAGACCCAGTACTTC
cdr3_aa: CASSFYPGVETQYF

v_call: TRBV5-4
clone_size: .
d_call: .
j_call: TRBJ2-7
cdr3_nt: TGTGCCAGCAGGGGTCGGGGAGCGCGCTACTACGAGCAGTACTTC
cdr3_aa: CASRGRGARYYEQYF

v_call: TRBV12-5
clone_size: .
d_call: TRBD2
j_call: TRBJ2-5
cdr3_nt: TGTGCTAGTGGTTCGTCCACTAGCGGGGAAGAGACCCAGTACTTC
cdr3_aa: CASGSSTSGEETQYF

v_call: TRBV11-2
clone_size: few
d_call: .
j_call: TRBJ1-1
cdr3_nt: TGTGCCAGCAGCTTCTCCTCTACTGAGACTGAAGCTTTCTTT
cdr3_aa: CASSFSSTETEAFF

v_call: TRBV4-2
clone_size: .
d_call: .
j_call: TRBJ2-1
cdr3_nt: TGTGCCAGCAGCCGGGCAGGGTCCTACAATGAGCAGTTCTTC
cdr3_aa: CASSRAGSYNEQFF

v_call: TRBV6-5
clone_size: few
d_call: TRBD1
j_call: TRBJ2-5
cdr3_nt: TGTGCCAGCAGCACGACAGGGGCGGGGGAGACCCAGTACTTC
cdr3_aa: CASSTTGAGETQYF

v_call: TRBV5-1
clone_size: .
d_call: TRBD2
j_call: TRBJ2-1
cdr3_nt: TGCGCCAGCAGCTTAGCGGATCTGGGGGGGATCAATGAGCAGTTCTTC
cdr3_aa: CASSLADLGGINEQFF

v_call: TRBV3-1/TRBV3-2
clone_size: .
d_call: .
j_call: TRBJ1-5
cdr3_nt: TGTGCCAGTGCATGGGGGCAGGGTCAGCCCCAGCATTTT
cdr3_aa: CASAWGQGQPQHF

v_call: TRBV25-1
clone_size: .
d_call: .
j_call: TRBJ2-3
cdr3_nt: TGTGCCAGCAGTGAATATGGACAGCCGAGGGATACGCAGTATTTT
cdr3_aa: CASSEYGQPRDTQYF

v_call: TRBV5-1
clone_size: few
d_call: TRBD1
j_call: TRBJ2-3
cdr3_nt: TGCGCCAGCAGCTTGGGACAGGGGTCCGATACGCAGTATTTT
cdr3_aa: CASSLGQGSDTQYF

v_call: TRBV5-6
clone_size: .
d_call: TRBD2
j_call: TRBJ2-1
cdr3_nt: TGTGCCAGCAGCCTCCGGGGACTAGCCTACAATGAGCAGTTCTTC
cdr3_aa: CASSLRGLAYNEQFF

v_call: TRBV11-2
clone_size: .
d_call: TRBD1
j_call: TRBJ1-4
cdr3_nt: TGTGCCAGCAGCCTCCAGGGGGCGGTCGAAAAACTGTTTTTT
cdr3_aa: CASSLQGAVEKLFF

v_call: TRBV27
clone_size: .
d_call: .
j_call: TRBJ2-7
cdr3_nt: TGTGCCAGCAGTTTAACAGGGACCTACGAGCAGTACTTC
cdr3_aa: CASSLTGTYEQYF

v_call: TRBV5-4
clone_size: .
d_call: .
j_call: TRBJ1-1
cdr3_nt: TGTGCCAGCAGCTTGCGGGATATAGGGGGAGAAGCTTTCTTT
cdr3_aa: CASSLRDIGGEAFF

v_call: TRBV6-5
clone_size: .
d_call: .
j_call: TRBJ1-1
cdr3_nt: TGTGCCAGCAGCCAGTTACGGGGCGTGAACACTGAAGCTTTCTTT
cdr3_aa: CASSQLRGVNTEAFF

v_call: TRBV6-5
clone_size: .
d_call: TRBD1
j_call: TRBJ2-7
cdr3_nt: TGTGCCAGCAGTTATCGACCGGGACAGGGGAACCACGAGCAGTACTTC
cdr3_aa: CASSYRPGQGNHEQYF

v_call: TRBV11-1
clone_size: .
d_call: .
j_call: TRBJ2-3
cdr3_nt: TGTGCCAGCAGCTTTCCAGCCACAGATACGCAGTATTTT
cdr3_aa: CASSFPATDTQYF

v_call: TRBV6-1
clone_size: .
d_call: .
j_call: TRBJ2-1
cdr3_nt: TGTGCCAGCAGTGAAGATTTGAAAAGTTCTGAGTTCTTC
cdr3_aa: CASSEDLKSSEFF

v_call: TRBV28
clone_size: .
d_call: .
j_call: TRBJ2-1
cdr3_nt: TGTGCCAGCAGTTTAGAGGGCAATGAGCAGTTCTTC
cdr3_aa: CASSLEGNEQFF

v_call: TRBV12-3/TRBV12-4
clone_size: .
d_call: .
j_call: TRBJ1-5
cdr3_nt: TGTGCCAGCAGCCCTCGGGGGAACCAGCCCCAGCATTTT
cdr3_aa: CASSPRGNQPQHF

v_call: TRBV20-1
clone_size: .
d_call: .
j_call: TRBJ2-7
cdr3_nt: TGCAGTGCTACCAGGGCGTACGAGCAGTACTTC
cdr3_aa: CSATRAYEQYF